Listed below are T cell receptor beta chains from one sample, sequenced in a study of T cell repertoires in cytomegalovirus infection. TCRdb re-analysed the reads in MiXCR, keeping a single row per CDR3 protein. The repertoire has fewer than 1,000,000 distinct CDR3 sequences, around 30% of them found once; the top ten carry over 13%. The antigens for these receptors are not known. The material was cultured CD8+ T cells from PBMCs, obtained from culture after CMV antigen stimulation. The receptors here all came from a human donor in good health (CMV status not recorded). Some clones in this sample may be carry-over from other donors' samples. The CDR3 runs from the conserved cysteine through the conserved F or W. The order of the fields is clone size, J gene, V gene, D gene, CDR3 DNA, CDR3 protein. D genes are given only for firm matches. Clone size is given for some rows only: seen once, a few or many times, or a class if the clone is expanded.

few | TRBJ2-3 | TRBV14 | . | TGTGCCAGCAGCCAAGATTACGGAGGGGATTTAGTTTCCGCAGCAGATACGCAGTATTTT | CASSQDYGGDLVSAADTQYF
many | TRBJ1-2 | TRBV27 | TRBD1 | TGTGCCAGCAGTCATTCCGGGACAGGGGCCAACTATGGCTACACCTTC | CASSHSGTGANYGYTF
. | TRBJ1-2 | TRBV27 | . | TGTGCCAGCAGTTTATTGGGGGGGACGGTTGGCTACACCTTC | CASSLLGGTVGYTF
few | TRBJ2-6 | TRBV29-1 | . | TGCAGCGTTGAAGAGAGACTATCCCTCACTGGGGCCAACGTCCTGACTTTC | CSVEERLSLTGANVLTF
few | TRBJ2-3 | TRBV20-1 | TRBD2 | TGCAGTGCCCTCGGGAGGGGGTACCCGATTAGGTACACAGATACGCAGTATTTT | CSALGRGYPIRYTDTQYF
. | TRBJ2-4 | TRBV6-1 | . | TGTGCCAGCAGTGAAGATCGGGGGTACGGGGTAGACATTCAGTACTTC | CASSEDRGYGVDIQYF
few | TRBJ2-5 | TRBV27 | TRBD1 | TGTGCCAGCCACGGACAGGGGGGAACCCAGTACTTC | CASHGQGGTQYF
. | TRBJ1-5 | TRBV5-8 | TRBD1 | TGTGCCAGCAGCAGACAGGGGTCGGATCAGCCCCAGCATTTT | CASSRQGSDQPQHF
. | TRBJ2-7 | TRBV7-6 | . | TGTGCCAGCAGCTTCGCGTCCCCTTCCTACGAGCAGTACTTC | CASSFASPSYEQYF
. | TRBJ1-6 | TRBV2 | . | TGTGCCAGCAGTCCAAGGACTTACTATAATTCACCCCTCCACTTT | CASSPRTYYNSPLHF
. | TRBJ2-5 | TRBV19 | . | TGTGCCAGTAGTTACAGACACGGGGAGACCCAGTACTTC | CASSYRHGETQYF
. | TRBJ2-1 | TRBV7-4 | . | TGTGCCAGCAGCTCGACAGGGAGGGTCTACAATGAGCAGTTCTTC | CASSSTGRVYNEQFF
. | TRBJ1-4 | TRBV11-1 | . | TGTGCCAGCAGCCCCCCGGAGGTTGCAACTGATGAAAAACTGTTTTTT | CASSPPEVATDEKLFF
few | TRBJ1-4 | TRBV11-3 | . | TGTGCCAGCAGCTCCGCTACAGGAAATGAAAAACTGTTTTTT | CASSSATGNEKLFF
few | TRBJ2-3 | TRBV27 | TRBD2 | TGTGCCAGCAGTTTCTATGGCGGGGGATATACAGATACGCAGTATTTT | CASSFYGGGYTDTQYF
few | TRBJ1-3 | TRBV5-4 | . | TGTGCCAGCAGCGGATGGGCAGGCTCTGGAAACACCATATATTTT | CASSGWAGSGNTIYF
. | TRBJ2-5 | TRBV28 | . | TGTGCCAGCAGTTTCCTTCCGGACATCCCCCAAGAGACCCAGTACTTC | CASSFLPDIPQETQYF
. | TRBJ1-1 | TRBV7-9 | . | TGTGCCAGCAGCTTTAGGGACCCTGAAGCTTTCTTT | CASSFRDPEAFF
. | TRBJ1-4 | TRBV15 | . | TGTGCCACCAGCAGGAGGGGCATTAATGAAAAACTGTTTTTT | CATSRRGINEKLFF
. | TRBJ2-5 | TRBV7-3 | . | TGTGCCAGCAGCCCCAAGCGACGGACTCAAGAGACCCAGTACTTC | CASSPKRRTQETQYF
. | TRBJ1-1 | TRBV5-4 | . | TGTGCCAGCAGCTTGGCCCCCGGGGCCGAGGAAGCTTTCTTT | CASSLAPGAEEAFF
many | TRBJ1-6 | TRBV7-8 | TRBD1 | TGTGCCAGCAGCTCACAGGGGGCGAGTAATTCACCCCTCCACTTT | CASSSQGASNSPLHF
few | TRBJ2-5 | TRBV10-3 | . | TGTGCCATCAGGGGACACGACAGGCCGGAGACCCAGTACTTC | CAIRGHDRPETQYF
. | TRBJ2-5 | TRBV4-3 | TRBD2 | TGCGCCAGCAGCCAGGGACTAGCCGTAGCGGAGACCCAGTACTTC | CASSQGLAVAETQYF
many | TRBJ2-3 | TRBV9 | . | TGTGCCAGCAGCGTAGGCGGCTCTAGCACAGATACGCAGTATTTT | CASSVGGSSTDTQYF
. | TRBJ1-2 | TRBV4-2 | . | TGTGCCAGCAGCCAAGAGCAAATAAATAACTATGGCTACACCTTC | CASSQEQINNYGYTF
. | TRBJ2-1 | TRBV6-1 | TRBD1 | TGTGCCAGCAGTGGCCGGGACAGTGGAAGTGAGCAGTTCTTC | CASSGRDSGSEQFF
few | TRBJ1-5 | TRBV6-5 | . | TGTGCCAGCAGTTATTCGGGCCCAGGGCAGCCCCAGCATTTT | CASSYSGPGQPQHF
few | TRBJ1-4 | TRBV6-2/TRBV6-3 | TRBD1 | TGTGCCAGCAGTCATCGACAGGGTTTTTTTGAAAAACTGTTTTTT | CASSHRQGFFEKLFF
. | TRBJ1-2 | TRBV11-2 | . | TGTGCCAGCAGCTTCGAGGAGCCGATTTCGGGCTACACCTTC | CASSFEEPISGYTF
few | TRBJ1-5 | TRBV6-5 | TRBD1 | TGTGCCAGCAGTGGGGGACAGGGAGGTCTCCAGCCCCAGCATTTT | CASSGGQGGLQPQHF
. | TRBJ1-2 | TRBV12-3/TRBV12-4 | TRBD1 | TGTGCCAGCAGTCTACCCGGGACAGGATGGTATGGCTACACCTTC | CASSLPGTGWYGYTF
few | TRBJ2-7 | TRBV19 | . | TGTGCCAGTAGTATAATGATCCCAGAGTTTGGCGGACCCTCCTACGAGCAGTACTTC | CASSIMIPEFGGPSYEQYF
. | TRBJ1-1 | TRBV5-1 | . | TGCGCCAGCAGCTTGGGACACCTTATTAACACTGAAGCTTTCTTT | CASSLGHLINTEAFF
. | TRBJ2-7 | TRBV23-1 | TRBD1 | TGCGCCAGCAGTCACCCCCCGACAACCTCAGGGGGACCTACCTCCTACGAGCAGTACTTC | CASSHPPTTSGGPTSYEQYF
. | TRBJ1-5 | TRBV6-5 | . | TGTGCCAGCAGTACAGGATGGGGGAATCAGCCCCAGCATTTT | CASSTGWGNQPQHF
many | TRBJ1-3 | TRBV7-6 | . | TGTGCCAGCCGATCGAGTGGGGATCAATCTGGAAACACCATATATTTT | CASRSSGDQSGNTIYF
many | TRBJ1-5 | TRBV7-9 | TRBD1 | TGTGCCAGCAGTTTACAGGGGCCCAATCAGCCCCAGCATTTT | CASSLQGPNQPQHF
many | TRBJ2-7 | TRBV7-9 | . | TGTGCCAGCAGCTGGGGACAACCCTACGAGCAGTACTTC | CASSWGQPYEQYF
many | TRBJ2-1 | TRBV6-1 | TRBD2 | TGTGCCAGCAGTGATGGTCGGGGGGGCCGCAATGAGCAGTTCTTC | CASSDGRGGRNEQFF
. | TRBJ2-5 | TRBV20-1 | TRBD2 | TGCAGTGCCTCAGAACTAGCGGGGGCCCAAGAGACCCAGTACTTC | CSASELAGAQETQYF
. | TRBJ2-5 | TRBV29-1 | . | TGCAGCGTGCCCGGGACCGCCATGGCCCAGTACTTC | CSVPGTAMAQYF
. | TRBJ2-5 | TRBV20-1 | . | TGCAGTGCTAGGAGCGGGACCCAGTACTTC | CSARSGTQYF
few | TRBJ2-1 | TRBV5-1 | TRBD2 | TGCGCCAGCAGACCCGAACTAGCGGGCCGATACAATGAGCAGTTCTTC | CASRPELAGRYNEQFF
. | TRBJ1-2 | TRBV7-2 | . | TGTGCCAGCAGCATAGGAGAGGGGGTGGCCTTCACCTTC | CASSIGEGVAFTF
. | TRBJ2-7 | TRBV7-8 | . | TGTGCCAGCAGCACTGGACATTACTACGAGCAGTACTTC | CASSTGHYYEQYF
few | TRBJ1-5 | TRBV20-1 | . | TGCAGTGCTAGATCCAGGGGTCGCAATCAGCCCCAGCATTTT | CSARSRGRNQPQHF
. | TRBJ2-3 | TRBV25-1 | . | TGTGCCAGCAGTGGACCCGAGGGCTCGGATACGCAGTATTTT | CASSGPEGSDTQYF
few | TRBJ1-5 | TRBV7-6 | . | TGTGCCAGCAGCGACCACAACTTTAGCAATCAGCCCCAGCATTTT | CASSDHNFSNQPQHF
. | TRBJ2-3 | TRBV27 | TRBD1 | TGTGCCAGCACCCGGGACAGGGGAGGAGATTGGACGCAGTATTTT | CASTRDRGGDWTQYF